This entry concerns a single T cell receptor beta chain. No antigen is known for it. Germline CDR1 LNHDA, CDR2 SQIVND (reference sequence). Trimming took 5 bases from V and 4 from J, leaving 21 bases between them. The CDR3 runs to 17 residues. The sample belongs to a study of vaccination effects on CD4 cells after COVID-19. Pools of viral peptides were used by the ViraFEST assay to expand antigen-specific CD4+ T cells ahead of sequencing. Subsequent to 10 days of culture, CD4+ T cells were isolated. The vaccine given was either BNT162b2 or mRNA-1273, in two doses. Generated by immunoSEQ multiplex PCR, the TCRdb table keeps only in-frame clones and is missing some. The sample comprises 20,000 to 25,000 clones, 60% to 80% of which are singletons, and around 9.1% rests with the top ten.

The starting material was CD4+ T cells from PBMCs cultured with HCoV-229E spike peptides, obtained after COVID-19 vaccination. This chain joins TRBV19 and TRBJ1-5; D unclear. This TCR came from a human donor who received a COVID-19 vaccine. In nucleotides, the CDR3 is TGTGCCAGTAGTTCGTTCGCAGGCCAAGTTACGAATCAGCCCCAGCATTTT. Amino acids: CASSSFAGQVTNQPQHF. The variable domain in full, completed from reference TRBV19 and TRBJ1-5, reads DGGITQSPKYLFRKEGQNVTLSCEQNLNHDAMYWYRQDPGQGLRLIYYSQIVNDFQKGDIAEGYSVSREKKESFPLTVTSAQKNPTAFYLCASSSFAGQVTNQPQHFGDGTRLSIL.